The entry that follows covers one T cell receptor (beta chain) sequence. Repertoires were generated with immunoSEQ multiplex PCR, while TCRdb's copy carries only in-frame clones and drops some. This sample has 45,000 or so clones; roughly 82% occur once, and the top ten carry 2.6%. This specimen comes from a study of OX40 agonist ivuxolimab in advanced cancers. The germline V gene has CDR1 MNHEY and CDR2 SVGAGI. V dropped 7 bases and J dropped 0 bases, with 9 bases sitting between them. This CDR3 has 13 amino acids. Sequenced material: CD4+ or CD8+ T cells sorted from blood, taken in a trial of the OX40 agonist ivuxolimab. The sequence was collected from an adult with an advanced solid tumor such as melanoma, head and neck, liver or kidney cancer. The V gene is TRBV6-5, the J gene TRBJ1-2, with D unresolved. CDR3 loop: CASTPNTNYGYTF. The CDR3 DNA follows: TGTGCCAGCACTCCGAACACTAACTATGGCTACACCTTC.